These 20 T cell receptor beta chains share one sample of origin, sequenced in a study of pediatric ulcerative colitis. The assay was immunoSEQ multiplex PCR, and TCRdb's table has in-frame clones only and misses some. Here the sample spans about 36,000 clones, less than 85% being singletons. Sequenced input: blood. All receptors come from a girl aged 5-17 years with moderate ulcerative colitis.

The chain is built from TRBV7-9 and TRBJ1-1; D is unresolved. Trimming removed 5 bases from V and 8 bases from J, with 9 bases in between. Germline V gene lookup returns CDR1 SEHNR and CDR2 FQNEAQ (reference sequence). The CDR3 consists of 11 residues. The CDR3, as DNA: TGTGCCAGCAGCCCCACGACAGAAGCTTTCTTT. Amino acid sequence: CASSPTTEAFF.

CDR3 coding DNA: TGTGCCTGGGTAAACGCTATAGGGGTTGGAAACACCATATATTTT. Translation: CAWVNAIGVGNTIYF. J is TRBJ1-3 and V is TRBV30, with D possibly matching TRBD1 (5 bases). The CDR3 sequence is 15 residues long. Germline V lookup: CDR1 GTSNPN, CDR2 SVGIG (reference sequence). The V end lost 5 bases, the J end lost 3 bases, and 17 bases lay between the germline ends.

Sample share makes this clone large. The chain joins TRBV28 to TRBJ1-4, with a tentative D call TRBD1 (6 bases). Germline CDR1 and CDR2: MDHEN and SYDVKM. The CDR3 totals 12 residues. V lost 5 bases, J lost 11 bases, and 12 bases lay in between. The CDR3 nucleotides read TGTGCCAGCAGTGTTGAAACAGGGAAACTGTTTTTT. Protein sequence: CASSVETGKLFF. Drawing the rest from reference TRBV28 and TRBJ1-4, the complete variable domain is DVKVTQSSRYLVKRTGEKVFLECVQDMDHENMFWYRQDPGLGLRLIYFSYDVKMKEKGDIPEGYSVSREKKERFSLILESASTNQTSMYLCASSVETGKLFFGSGTQLSVL.

The chain employs TRBV30 and TRBJ2-2; 11 positions agree with TRBD2. CDR1 is GTSNPN, CDR2 SVGIG, per germline (reference sequence). The V and J ends lost 7 bases and 5 bases, in that order; junction bases with no gene match: 6. This CDR3 comprises 14 residues. The CDR3 region is CALTSGVGTGELFF. CDR3 in DNA: TGTGCCTTGACTAGCGGGGTAGGGACCGGGGAGCTGTTTTTT.

This clone occurred a few times. The junction departs from germline at one end; a sequencing error may be responsible. This chain joins TRBV11-2 and TRBJ1-1; D unresolved. Germline V CDR1 and CDR2: SGHAT, FQNNGV. This CDR3 contains 9 residues. This CDR3 reads CASSSPTVF. The CDR3 DNA is TGTGCCAGCAGCTCGCCAACAGTGTTT.

The chain is built from TRBV5-1 and TRBJ2-1; the match to TRBD2 covers 10 bases. Germline CDR1 and CDR2: SGHRS and YFSETQ. The CDR3 has 14 residues. The ends lost 5 bases at V and 5 bases at J; junction bases unmatched: 4. This chain's CDR3 is CASRLAGRHNEQFF. The CDR3 DNA reads TGCGCCAGCAGACTAGCGGGACGCCACAATGAGCAGTTCTTC.

The rearrangement joins TRBV9 to TRBJ1-2; D uncertain. Germline V CDR1 and CDR2: SGDLS, YYNGEE. The CDR3 runs 13 residues. Deletions cut 0 bases from V and 8 bases from J, with 11 bases between. CDR3 amino acids: CASSVGVLQGYTF. The DNA of the CDR3 is TGTGCCAGCAGCGTAGGTGTCCTACAAGGCTACACCTTC.

This chain links TRBV27 with TRBJ2-5; a possible D gene is TRBD1 (6 bases). The CDR3 runs to 15 residues. Germline V CDR1 and CDR2: MNHEY, SMNVEV (reference sequence). V was cut by 5 bases and J by 2 bases, with 15 bases left in between. The CDR3 DNA reads TGTGCCAGCAGTACATGGGGACACTTACAAGAGACCCAGTACTTC. Its translation is CASSTWGHLQETQYF.

V gene TRBV5-1 combines with J gene TRBJ1-1; 8 bases line up with TRBD1. The length of the CDR3 is 17 residues. Germline V gene sequence: CDR1 SGHRS, CDR2 YFSETQ. Unmatched junction bases numbered 11, after V lost 4 bases and J lost 0 bases. As DNA, the CDR3 is TGCGCCAGCAGCGTCGACAGGGGCGTAAGGCTGAACACTGAAGCTTTCTTT. Translation: CASSVDRGVRLNTEAFF.

This sequence joins TRBV7-3 and TRBJ2-7; D gene ambiguous. Trimming left V 2 bases short and J 2 bases short, with 10 bases between. This CDR3 is built from 14 residues. CDR1 and CDR2 (germline): SGHTA, FQGTGA. The CDR3 region is CASSLEAGPYEQYF. CDR3 sequence (DNA): TGTGCCAGCAGCTTAGAGGCAGGTCCCTACGAGCAGTACTTC.

Written as DNA, the CDR3 is TGTGCCGAGGTCTCACCACGGGGCCGGGGTCAGCCCCAGCATTTT. It is translated as CAEVSPRGRGQPQHF. This chain connects TRBV13 to TRBJ1-5; D possibly corresponds to TRBD1 (5 bases). CDR1 is PRHDT and CDR2 is FYEKMQ in the germline V gene (reference sequence). This CDR3 has 15 amino acids. Trimming shortened V by 11 bases and J by 6 bases, and 23 bases separated the two germline ends.

The chain carries TRBV19 and TRBJ2-7; D might be TRBD1 (5 bases). Germline CDR1 and CDR2: LNHDA and SQIVND (reference sequence). V shed 5 bases and J shed 2 bases, with 13 bases lying between them. This CDR3 has 14 amino acids. CDR3 sequence: CASSSRTFPYEQYF. As DNA, the CDR3 is TGTGCCAGTAGTTCCCGGACATTTCCCTACGAGCAGTACTTC.

The chain uses TRBV28 and TRBJ2-7; D may be TRBD2 (6 bases). The CDR3 has 15 residues. The V gene's germline CDR1 is MDHEN and CDR2 SYDVKM. Trimming removed 3 bases from V and 1 base from J, with 13 bases in between. CDR3 DNA: TGTGCCAGCAGTTTCTTGGGACTCAGTTCCTACGAGCAGTACTTC. As protein: CASSFLGLSSYEQYF. Supplemented by reference TRBV28 and TRBJ2-7, the full variable domain reads DVKVTQSSRYLVKRTGEKVFLECVQDMDHENMFWYRQDPGLGLRLIYFSYDVKMKEKGDIPEGYSVSREKKERFSLILESASTNQTSMYLCASSFLGLSSYEQYFGPGTRLTVT.

This rearrangement joins TRBV2 to TRBJ2-1; TRBD2 aligns across 7 bases. The germline CDR1 and CDR2 sequences are SNHLY and FYNNEI. This CDR3 has 15 amino acids. The V gene end was trimmed by 5 bases and the J gene end by 5 bases; junction bases not matched to a gene: 9. The DNA of the CDR3 is TGTGCCAGCAGTTTACTAGCGTCGGCGAACAATGAGCAGTTCTTC. It encodes CASSLLASANNEQFF.

The chain's CDR3 is CASSLVPRENYGYTF. For the CDR3, the DNA is TGTGCCAGCAGCTTGGTTCCACGGGAGAACTATGGCTACACCTTC. The chain combines TRBV5-5 with TRBJ1-2; D ambiguous. With 0 bases removed from V and 2 bases from J, the gap between germline ends came to 11 bases. The length of the CDR3 is 15 residues. Germline CDR1 reads SGHKS; CDR2 reads YYEKEE (reference sequence).

The table lists this clone with a few counts. This rearrangement joins TRBV2 to TRBJ1-2, with 8 bases matching TRBD1. The CDR3 length is 12 residues. The ends lost 4 bases at V and 7 bases at J; junction bases unmatched: 2. Germline V CDR1 and CDR2: SNHLY, FYNNEI. CDR3 coding DNA: TGTGCCAGCAGTGGGCAGGGGGCTGGCTACACCTTC. Protein product: CASSGQGAGYTF.

This clone was seen a single time. The chain uses TRBV5-4 and TRBJ2-7, with D perhaps given as TRBD1 or TRBD2 (6 bases each). Germline lookup yields CDR1 SGHNT and CDR2 YYREEE (reference sequence). The V and J ends lost 2 bases and 5 bases respectively, with 11 bases between them. The CDR3 sequence is 13 residues long. The CDR3 nucleotides read TGTGCCAGCAGCTTTGAGGGGGGCCACGAGCAGTACTTC. Amino acid sequence: CASSFEGGHEQYF. Filled out from reference TRBV5-4 and TRBJ2-7, the complete variable domain reads ETGVTQSPTHLIKTRGQQVTLRCSSQSGHNTVSWYQQALGQGPQFIFQYYREEENGRGNFPPRFSGLQFPNYSSELNVNALELDDSALYLCASSFEGGHEQYFGPGTRLTVT.

The CDR3: CASSPLTSGGLTDTQYF. DNA for the CDR3: TGTGCCAGCTCACCGTTGACTAGCGGGGGCCTCACAGATACGCAGTATTTT. J is TRBJ2-3 and V is TRBV18; 12 bases agree with TRBD2. The V and J ends lost 3 bases and 2 bases, in that order; junction bases with no gene match: 6. The CDR3 extends over 17 amino acids. CDR1 and CDR2 from the germline V gene are KGHSH and LQKENI.

The chain has TRBV12-2 and TRBJ2-2. TRBV12-2 is shown as a pseudogene. The CDR3 length is 15 residues. Here the CDR3 reads CASRLKVGDTGELFF. The CDR3 DNA reads TGTGCAAGTCGCTTAAAAGTTGGGGACACCGGGGAGCTGTTTTTT.

This clone was picked up one time. The chain has TRBV30 and TRBJ1-6; the D gene is possibly TRBD1 (6 bases). V lost 4 bases and J lost 6, with 19 bases in between. CDR3 length: 16 residues. Looked up from germline, CDR1 is GTSNPN and CDR2 is SVGIG (reference sequence). The DNA for the CDR3 is TGTGCCTGGACCACCCGGAGAGGGGGAGGTAATTCACCCCTCCACTTT. Its translation: CAWTTRRGGGNSPLHF.